This T cell receptor beta chain is from a study of OX40 agonist ivuxolimab in advanced cancers. Study context: Patients with hepatocellular carcinoma, melanoma, renal cell or head and neck cancer made up the dose-escalation patients.

This clone has more than one count but fewer than ten. Its antigen remains unknown. CDR1 and CDR2 from the germline V gene are MGHRA and YSYEKL. The V gene end was trimmed by 0 bases and the J gene end by 4 bases; junction bases not matched to a gene: 3. The CDR3 loop spans 15 amino acids. It was autoimmune disease history or systemic immunosuppression that excluded patients. Patients had blood sampled at baseline and again on cycle 4 day 1 and cycle 7 day 1. Profiling relied on immunoSEQ multiplex PCR, and the TCRdb table lists in-frame clones only, not all of them. The data contain tens of thousands of clones, over 75% of them singletons. Overall study results and limits: Some nonresponders additionally presented with little normalized T-cell clonal expansion.

This chain connects TRBV4-1 to TRBJ1-2, with 9 bases that match TRBD1. The sample in question was CD4+ or CD8+ T cells sorted from blood, obtained in a trial of the OX40 agonist ivuxolimab. This sequence originates from an adult with an advanced solid tumor such as melanoma, head and neck, liver or kidney cancer. The chain's CDR3 is CASSQEGGQGYGYTF. In DNA form, the CDR3 reads TGCGCCAGCAGCCAAGAAGGGGGACAGGGCTATGGCTACACCTTC.